This T cell receptor beta chain was captured by sequencing in a study of tumor T cells in aggressive B-cell lymphoma. Libraries were prepared by immunoSEQ multiplex PCR; TCRdb keeps only in-frame clonotypes and omits some of them. Among about 3,000 clones listed, approximately 82% were seen once. With V trimmed by 8 bases and J by 5 bases, 12 bases remained unmatched. Germline V lookup: CDR1 SNHLY, CDR2 FYNNEI. The CDR3 has 15 amino acids. This receptor was identified in an adult with diffuse large B cell lymphoma. Sequencing was performed on tumor tissue. This chain links TRBV2 with TRBJ2-5, with 9 bases identical to TRBD2. CDR3: CASGGIAGVGETQYF. The CDR3 bases are TGTGCCAGCGGGGGAATAGCGGGGGTCGGGGAGACCCAGTACTTC.